This is a list of T cell receptor beta chains from one sample in a study of shared clonotypes between healthy human individuals. The table came from immunoSEQ multiplex PCR; TCRdb's copy has only in-frame clones and leaves some out. The sample lists hundreds of thousands of clones, around 95% seen once, with over 0.09% in the top ten. Material: naive CD8+ T cells sorted from blood. The receptors come from a woman in her twenties or thirties in good health. Both conserved end residues are part of each CDR3. D genes are given only for firm matches. Size is omitted from some rows. Given values are once, few, many or a class for expanded clones.

cdr3_aa,cdr3_nt,clone_size,v_call,d_call,j_call
CASSTDRGYGQYF,TGTGCCAGCAGCACCGACAGGGGGTACGGGCAGTACTTC,NA,TRBV11-2,TRBD1,TRBJ2-7
CASSFRGSGREQYF,TGTGCCAGCAGTTTCCGGGGATCCGGGCGCGAGCAGTACTTC,NA,TRBV28,NA,TRBJ2-7
CASSLKGLVRTGELFF,TGTGCCAGCAGTTTAAAGGGACTAGTGCGAACCGGGGAGCTGTTTTTT,NA,TRBV28,TRBD2,TRBJ2-2
CASSSGYSPLHF,TGCGCCAGCAGCTCTGGATATTCACCCCTCCACTTT,NA,TRBV5-1,NA,TRBJ1-6
CASSLSAGLAGDAYSHEQYF,TGTGCCAGCAGTTTATCCGCCGGACTAGCGGGAGATGCCTATTCCCACGAGCAGTACTTC,NA,TRBV27,TRBD2,TRBJ2-7
CASSEGQGDEKLFF,TGTGCCAGCAGTGAGGGACAGGGGGATGAAAAACTGTTTTTT,NA,TRBV2,TRBD1,TRBJ1-4
CASMADSNQPQHF,TGTGCCAGCATGGCGGATAGCAATCAGCCCCAGCATTTT,NA,TRBV28,NA,TRBJ1-5
CASRTRNYNEQFF,TGTGCCAGCAGAACGAGAAACTACAATGAGCAGTTCTTC,NA,TRBV25-1,NA,TRBJ2-1
CASSLESQETQYF,TGTGCCAGCAGCCTCGAATCCCAAGAGACCCAGTACTTC,NA,TRBV5-4,NA,TRBJ2-5
CASSLERFGTDTQYF,TGCGCCAGCAGCTTGGAACGATTCGGGACAGATACGCAGTATTTT,NA,TRBV5-1,NA,TRBJ2-3
CASSVGGSYEQYF,TGTGCCAGCTCGGTGGGGGGCTCCTACGAGCAGTACTTC,NA,TRBV2,NA,TRBJ2-7
CASSFFSGANVLTF,TGTGCCAGCAGCTTCTTTTCTGGGGCCAACGTCCTGACTTTC,NA,TRBV7-2,NA,TRBJ2-6
CASSTTARTGTTDTQYF,TGTGCCAGCTCAACGACCGCCAGGACAGGGACGACAGATACGCAGTATTTT,NA,TRBV18,TRBD1,TRBJ2-3
CASSQDFFQVVLHNEQFF,TGCGCCAGCAGCCAAGATTTTTTCCAGGTAGTTCTCCACAATGAGCAGTTCTTC,NA,TRBV4-1,NA,TRBJ2-1
CASSLLKSRPYEQYF,TGTGCCAGCAGCCTTTTAAAAAGCAGGCCCTACGAGCAGTACTTC,NA,TRBV5-4,NA,TRBJ2-7
CASSLDGPRAYEQYF,TGCGCCAGCAGCTTGGACGGGCCGCGGGCCTACGAGCAGTACTTC,NA,TRBV5-1,NA,TRBJ2-7
CASSLAGGGREQFF,TGTGCCAGCAGCTTAGCGGGAGGGGGTCGAGAGCAGTTCTTC,NA,TRBV11-2,TRBD2,TRBJ2-1
CASSIGGRAHEQYF,TGTGCCAGCAGTATTGGCGGGAGGGCCCACGAGCAGTACTTC,once,TRBV27,TRBD2,TRBJ2-7
CASSVAPGFNQPQHF,TGTGCCAGCAGTGTGGCTCCGGGATTCAATCAGCCCCAGCATTTT,NA,TRBV27,NA,TRBJ1-5
CASSVDGATGELFF,TGTGCCAGCAGCGTAGATGGAGCGACCGGGGAGCTGTTTTTT,NA,TRBV9,NA,TRBJ2-2
CASSLGAGVTDTQYF,TGCGCCAGCAGCTTGGGGGCAGGGGTCACAGATACGCAGTATTTT,NA,TRBV5-1,NA,TRBJ2-3
CASSHRRTLGTEAFF,TGTGCCAGCAGCCACCGGCGCACCCTGGGTACTGAAGCTTTCTTT,NA,TRBV7-9,NA,TRBJ1-1
CASSPGDRDTEAFF,TGTGCCAGCAGCCCGGGGGACAGGGACACTGAAGCTTTCTTT,NA,TRBV5-6,TRBD1,TRBJ1-1
CASMGGGAAGELFF,TGTGCCAGTATGGGCGGGGGCGCCGCCGGGGAGCTGTTTTTT,NA,TRBV19,NA,TRBJ2-2
CASRDDYGYTF,TGTGCCAGCAGGGATGACTATGGCTACACCTTC,NA,TRBV11-2,NA,TRBJ1-2
CASSPRTSSYNEQFF,TGTGCCAGCAGCCCACGGACCAGCTCCTACAATGAGCAGTTCTTC,NA,TRBV14,NA,TRBJ2-1
CSVGETGYEQYF,TGCAGCGTTGGGGAAACAGGGTACGAGCAGTACTTC,NA,TRBV29-1,NA,TRBJ2-7
CASSRGQDEKLFF,TGTGCCAGCAGCAGGGGACAGGATGAAAAACTGTTTTTT,NA,TRBV5-6,TRBD1,TRBJ1-4
CASSSGIGGYTF,TGTGCCAGCAGTTCAGGGATAGGTGGCTACACCTTC,NA,TRBV7-9,NA,TRBJ1-2
CASSMGPGRVTEAFF,TGTGCCAGTAGTATGGGTCCAGGGAGAGTCACTGAAGCTTTCTTT,NA,TRBV19,NA,TRBJ1-1
CARTGENTEAFF,TGTGCCAGGACAGGAGAGAACACTGAAGCTTTCTTT,NA,TRBV2,NA,TRBJ1-1
CASSPISGPGDTQYF,TGTGCCAGCAGTCCTATTAGCGGGCCAGGAGATACGCAGTATTTT,NA,TRBV27,TRBD2,TRBJ2-3
CASSLEGAPNYGYTF,TGTGCCAGCAGTTTAGAGGGGGCGCCCAACTATGGCTACACCTTC,once,TRBV28,TRBD1,TRBJ1-2
CASSFSTGLEEQYF,TGTGCCAGCAGCTTCTCGACAGGACTGGAAGAGCAGTACTTC,NA,TRBV7-9,NA,TRBJ2-7
CASRVGLGGELFF,TGTGCCAGCAGGGTAGGATTGGGCGGGGAGCTGTTTTTT,NA,TRBV9,NA,TRBJ2-2
CASRKTLASSYEQYF,TGTGCCAGCAGGAAAACCCTAGCGTCGTCCTACGAGCAGTACTTC,NA,TRBV28,NA,TRBJ2-7
CASSFSQGGFNEQFF,TGTGCCAGCAGTTTTTCTCAGGGAGGTTTCAATGAGCAGTTCTTC,NA,TRBV28,NA,TRBJ2-1
CASNQGARDTEAFF,TGTGCCAGCAACCAGGGGGCGCGGGACACTGAAGCTTTCTTT,NA,TRBV2,TRBD1,TRBJ1-1
CASSWGLAGQETQYF,TGTGCCAGCAGCTGGGGACTAGCGGGACAAGAGACCCAGTACTTC,NA,TRBV7-9,TRBD2,TRBJ2-5
CASSVNQGGTNVLTF,TGTGCCAGCAGCGTCAACCAGGGGGGAACCAACGTCCTGACTTTC,NA,TRBV9,NA,TRBJ2-6
CASSELAGDYEQYF,TGTGCCAGCAGTGAGCTAGCGGGAGACTACGAGCAGTACTTC,NA,TRBV6-4,TRBD2,TRBJ2-7
CASSLGRQETQYF,TGCGCCAGCAGCTTGGGCCGCCAAGAGACCCAGTACTTC,NA,TRBV5-1,NA,TRBJ2-5
CASSLSFVAGAGNTEAFF,TGTGCCAGCAGCTTGAGTTTTGTTGCAGGGGCTGGGAACACTGAAGCTTTCTTT,NA,TRBV11-2,NA,TRBJ1-1
CASSLNGAREQYF,TGTGCCAGCAGCCTAAACGGGGCGCGGGAGCAGTACTTC,NA,TRBV5-4,NA,TRBJ2-7
CASSLRLAKSTDTQYF,TGTGCCAGCAGCTTGAGACTAGCGAAGAGCACAGATACGCAGTATTTT,NA,TRBV7-9,TRBD2,TRBJ2-3
CASSYEGAYNEQFF,TGTGCCAGCAGTTACGAGGGGGCGTACAATGAGCAGTTCTTC,NA,TRBV6-5,TRBD1,TRBJ2-1
CASSLPRQGPRKNYNEQFF,TGTGCCAGCAGCTTACCTCGACAAGGACCAAGAAAGAACTACAATGAGCAGTTCTTC,NA,TRBV7-9,NA,TRBJ2-1